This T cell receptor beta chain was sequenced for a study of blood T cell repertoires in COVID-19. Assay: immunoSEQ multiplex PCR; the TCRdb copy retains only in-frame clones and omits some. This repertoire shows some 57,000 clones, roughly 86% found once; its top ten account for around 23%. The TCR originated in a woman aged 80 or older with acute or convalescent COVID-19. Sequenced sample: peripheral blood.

The DNA of the CDR3 is TGTGCCAGCAGCAATAGCGGGGGGAGTCACAATGAGCAGTTCTTC. It yields the protein CASSNSGGSHNEQFF. The chain combines TRBV7-3 with TRBJ2-1; 10 bases align to TRBD2. The length of the CDR3 is 15 residues. After removal of 5 bases from V and 5 bases from J, the junction contained 6 bases not matched to a gene. CDR1 and CDR2 (germline): SGHTA, FQGTGA.